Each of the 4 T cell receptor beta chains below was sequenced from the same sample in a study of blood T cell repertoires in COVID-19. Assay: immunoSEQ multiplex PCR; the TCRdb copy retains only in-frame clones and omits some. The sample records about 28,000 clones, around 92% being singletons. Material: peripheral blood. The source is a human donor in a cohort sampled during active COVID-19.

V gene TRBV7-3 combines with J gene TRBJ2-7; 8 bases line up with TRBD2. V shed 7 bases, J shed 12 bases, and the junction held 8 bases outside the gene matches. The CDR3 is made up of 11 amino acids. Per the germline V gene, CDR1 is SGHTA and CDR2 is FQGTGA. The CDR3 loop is CASTLRGGRYF. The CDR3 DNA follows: TGTGCCAGCACCCTACGGGGGGGACGGTACTTC.

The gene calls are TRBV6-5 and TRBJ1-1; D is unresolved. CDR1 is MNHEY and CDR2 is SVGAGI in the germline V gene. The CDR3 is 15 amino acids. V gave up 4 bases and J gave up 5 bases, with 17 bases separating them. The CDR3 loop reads CASSFLADAGTEAFF. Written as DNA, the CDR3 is TGTGCCAGCAGTTTCCTCGCAGATGCGGGTACTGAAGCTTTCTTT.

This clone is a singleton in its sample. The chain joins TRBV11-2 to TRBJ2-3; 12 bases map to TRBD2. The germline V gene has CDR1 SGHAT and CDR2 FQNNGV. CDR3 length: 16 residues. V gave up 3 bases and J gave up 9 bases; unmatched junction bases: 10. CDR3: CASSLAGLAGRGTQYF. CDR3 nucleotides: TGTGCCAGCAGCTTGGCGGGACTAGCGGGTAGGGGCACGCAGTATTTT.

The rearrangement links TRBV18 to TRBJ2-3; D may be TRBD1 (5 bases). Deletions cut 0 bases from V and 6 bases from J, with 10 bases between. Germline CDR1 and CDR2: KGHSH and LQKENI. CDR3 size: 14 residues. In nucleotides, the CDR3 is TGTGCCAGCTCACCACCGGCCAGGGCCGATACGCAGTATTTT. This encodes CASSPPARADTQYF.